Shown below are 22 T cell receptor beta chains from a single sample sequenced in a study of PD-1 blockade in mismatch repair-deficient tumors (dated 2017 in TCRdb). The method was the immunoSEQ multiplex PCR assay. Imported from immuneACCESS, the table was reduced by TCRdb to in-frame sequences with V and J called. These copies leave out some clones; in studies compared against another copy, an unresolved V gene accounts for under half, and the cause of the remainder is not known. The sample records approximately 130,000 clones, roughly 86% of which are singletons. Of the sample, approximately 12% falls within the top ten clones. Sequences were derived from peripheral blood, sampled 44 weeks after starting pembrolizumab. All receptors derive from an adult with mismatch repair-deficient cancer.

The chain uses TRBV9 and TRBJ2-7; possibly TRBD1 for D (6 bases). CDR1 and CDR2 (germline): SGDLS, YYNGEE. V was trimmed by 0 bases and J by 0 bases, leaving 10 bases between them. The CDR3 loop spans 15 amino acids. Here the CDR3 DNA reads TGTGCCAGCAGCGTAGGGCAGGGGATCTCCTACGAGCAGTACTTC. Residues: CASSVGQGISYEQYF. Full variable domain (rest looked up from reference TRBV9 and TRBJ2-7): DSGVTQTPKHLITATGQRVTLRCSPRSGDLSVYWYQQSLDQGLQFLIQYYNGEERAKGNILERFSAQQFPDLHSELNLSSLELGDSALYFCASSVGQGISYEQYFGPGTRLTVT.

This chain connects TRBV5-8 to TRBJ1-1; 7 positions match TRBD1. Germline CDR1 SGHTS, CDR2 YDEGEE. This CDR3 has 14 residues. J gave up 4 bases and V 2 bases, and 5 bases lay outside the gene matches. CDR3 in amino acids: CASSFGTASTEAFF. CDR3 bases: TGTGCCAGCAGCTTCGGGACAGCGTCCACTGAAGCTTTCTTT.

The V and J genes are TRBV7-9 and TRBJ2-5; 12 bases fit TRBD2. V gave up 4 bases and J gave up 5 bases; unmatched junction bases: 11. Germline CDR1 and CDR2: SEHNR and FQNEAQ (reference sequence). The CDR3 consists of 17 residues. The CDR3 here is CASSSSVTSGRGETQYF. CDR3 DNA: TGTGCCAGCAGCTCTTCGGTGACTAGCGGGAGAGGTGAGACCCAGTACTTC.

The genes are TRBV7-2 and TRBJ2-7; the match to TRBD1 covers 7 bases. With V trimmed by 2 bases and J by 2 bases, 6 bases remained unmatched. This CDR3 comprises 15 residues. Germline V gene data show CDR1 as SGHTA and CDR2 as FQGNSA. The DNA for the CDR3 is TGTGCCAGCAGCTTACAGGGGCAGGGGGCCTACGAGCAGTACTTC. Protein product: CASSLQGQGAYEQYF.

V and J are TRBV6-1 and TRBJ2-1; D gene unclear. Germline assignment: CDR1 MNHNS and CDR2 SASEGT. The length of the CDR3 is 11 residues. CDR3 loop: CSAPEGAEQFF. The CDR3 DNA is TGTTCGGCCCCAGAAGGAGCGGAGCAGTTCTTC.

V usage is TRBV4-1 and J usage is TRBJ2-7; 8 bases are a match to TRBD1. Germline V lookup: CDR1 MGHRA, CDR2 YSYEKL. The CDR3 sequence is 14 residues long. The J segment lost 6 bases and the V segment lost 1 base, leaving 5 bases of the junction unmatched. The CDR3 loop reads CASSQGAGGGEQYF. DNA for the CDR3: TGCGCCAGCAGCCAAGGGGCAGGGGGCGGCGAGCAGTACTTC.

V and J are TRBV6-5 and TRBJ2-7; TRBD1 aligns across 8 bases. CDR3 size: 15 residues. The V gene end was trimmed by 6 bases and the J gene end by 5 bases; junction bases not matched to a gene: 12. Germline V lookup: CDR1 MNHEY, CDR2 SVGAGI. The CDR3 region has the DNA TGTGCCAGCAGAAACGACAGGGGAATTTCCCACGAGCAGTACTTC. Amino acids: CASRNDRGISHEQYF.

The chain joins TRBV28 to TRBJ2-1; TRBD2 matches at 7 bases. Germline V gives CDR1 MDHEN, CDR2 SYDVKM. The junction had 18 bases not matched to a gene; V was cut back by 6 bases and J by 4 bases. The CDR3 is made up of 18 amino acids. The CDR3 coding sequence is TGTGCCAGCAGAGCGCGGGGGTTGAAGCGGGGCGGATACAATGAGCAGTTCTTC. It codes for CASRARGLKRGGYNEQFF. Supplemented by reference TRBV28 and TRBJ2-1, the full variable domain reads DVKVTQSSRYLVKRTGEKVFLECVQDMDHENMFWYRQDPGLGLRLIYFSYDVKMKEKGDIPEGYSVSREKKERFSLILESASTNQTSMYLCASRARGLKRGGYNEQFFGPGTRLTVL.

The CDR3 spells CASSSPWDRPYNEQFF. As DNA, the CDR3 is TGTGCCAGCAGCTCTCCGTGGGACAGGCCCTACAATGAGCAGTTCTTC. The chain combines TRBV7-9 with TRBJ2-1, with 8 positions matching TRBD1. The V gene end was trimmed by 4 bases and the J gene end by 2 bases; junction bases not matched to a gene: 7. The CDR3 is made up of 16 amino acids. Germline V gene lookup returns CDR1 SEHNR and CDR2 FQNEAQ (reference sequence).

This CDR3 reads CASSERDTTKYEQYF. The CDR3 DNA reads as TGTGCCAGCAGCGAAAGGGACACTACTAAATACGAGCAGTACTTC. The gene calls are TRBV2 and TRBJ2-7; D is perhaps TRBD1 (6 bases). Germline-derived CDR1 and CDR2 are SNHLY and FYNNEI. Between the trimmed V and J ends, which lost 6 bases and 4 bases, there was a span of 19 bases. The CDR3 sequence is 15 residues long.

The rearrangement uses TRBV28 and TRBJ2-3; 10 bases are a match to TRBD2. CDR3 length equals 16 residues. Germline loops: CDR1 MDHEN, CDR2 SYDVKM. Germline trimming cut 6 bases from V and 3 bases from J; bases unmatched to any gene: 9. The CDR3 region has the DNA TGTGCCAGCAGCCGATGGCCTAGCGGGAGAACAGATACGCAGTATTTT. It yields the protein CASSRWPSGRTDTQYF.

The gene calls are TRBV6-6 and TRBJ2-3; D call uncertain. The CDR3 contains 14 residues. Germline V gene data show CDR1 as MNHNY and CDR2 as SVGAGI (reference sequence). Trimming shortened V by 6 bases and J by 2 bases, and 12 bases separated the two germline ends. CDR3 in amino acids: CASSLYTATDTQYF. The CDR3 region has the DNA TGTGCCAGCAGCCTGTACACCGCCACAGATACGCAGTATTTT.

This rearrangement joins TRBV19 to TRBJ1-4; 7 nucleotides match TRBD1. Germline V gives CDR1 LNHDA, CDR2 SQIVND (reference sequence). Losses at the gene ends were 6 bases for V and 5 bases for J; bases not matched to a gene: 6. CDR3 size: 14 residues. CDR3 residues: CASSQTGLNEKLFF. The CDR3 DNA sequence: TGTGCCAGTAGCCAGACAGGGTTGAATGAAAAACTGTTTTTT. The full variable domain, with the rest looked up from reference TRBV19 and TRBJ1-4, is DGGITQSPKYLFRKEGQNVTLSCEQNLNHDAMYWYRQDPGQGLRLIYYSQIVNDFQKGDIAEGYSVSREKKESFPLTVTSAQKNPTAFYLCASSQTGLNEKLFFGSGTQLSVL.

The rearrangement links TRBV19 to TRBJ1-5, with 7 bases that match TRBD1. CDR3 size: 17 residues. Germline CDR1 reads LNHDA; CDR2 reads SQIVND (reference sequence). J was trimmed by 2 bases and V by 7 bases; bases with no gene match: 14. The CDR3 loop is CASNSLRGRRGNQPQHF. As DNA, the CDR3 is TGTGCCAGTAATTCCCTAAGGGGGCGACGAGGCAATCAGCCCCAGCATTTT.

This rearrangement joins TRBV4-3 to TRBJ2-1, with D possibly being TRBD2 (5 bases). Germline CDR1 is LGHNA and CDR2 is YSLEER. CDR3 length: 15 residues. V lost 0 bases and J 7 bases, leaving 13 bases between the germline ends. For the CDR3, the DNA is TGCGCCAGCAGCCAAGATCCAGGCAGGAGGAATGAGCAGTTCTTC. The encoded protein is CASSQDPGRRNEQFF.

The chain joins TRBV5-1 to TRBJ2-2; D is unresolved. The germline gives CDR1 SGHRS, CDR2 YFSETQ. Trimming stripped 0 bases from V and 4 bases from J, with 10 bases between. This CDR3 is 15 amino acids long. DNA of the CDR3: TGCGCCAGCAGCTTGGTTAATTTGGGCACCGGGGAGCTGTTTTTT. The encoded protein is CASSLVNLGTGELFF. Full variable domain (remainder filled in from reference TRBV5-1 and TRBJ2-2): KAGVTQTPRYLIKTRGQQVTLSCSPISGHRSVSWYQQTPGQGLQFLFEYFSETQRNKGNFPGRFSGRQFSNSRSEMNVSTLELGDSALYLCASSLVNLGTGELFFGEGSRLTVL.

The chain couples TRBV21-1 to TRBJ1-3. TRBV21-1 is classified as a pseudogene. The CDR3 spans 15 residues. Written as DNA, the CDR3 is TGTGCCAGCAGCTCACGGGCCCGTTGGGGGAACACCATATATTTT. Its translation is CASSSRARWGNTIYF.

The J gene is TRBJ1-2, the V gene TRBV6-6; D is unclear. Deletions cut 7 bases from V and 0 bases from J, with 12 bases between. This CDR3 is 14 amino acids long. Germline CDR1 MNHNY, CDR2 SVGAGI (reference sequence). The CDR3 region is CASKLGSTNYGYTF. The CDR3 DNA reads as TGTGCCAGCAAACTCGGCAGCACTAACTATGGCTACACCTTC.

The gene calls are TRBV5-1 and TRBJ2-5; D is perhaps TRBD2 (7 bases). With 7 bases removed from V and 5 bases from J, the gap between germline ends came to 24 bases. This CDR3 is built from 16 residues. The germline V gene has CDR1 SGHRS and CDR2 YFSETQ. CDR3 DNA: TGCGCCAGCGGGACCTCCCCCTTAGGGGGGGGCGAGACCCAGTACTTC. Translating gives CASGTSPLGGGETQYF.

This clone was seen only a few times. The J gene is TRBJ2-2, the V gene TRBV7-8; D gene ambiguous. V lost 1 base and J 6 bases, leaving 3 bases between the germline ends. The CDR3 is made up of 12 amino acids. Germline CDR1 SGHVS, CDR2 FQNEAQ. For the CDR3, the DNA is TGTGCCAGCAGCTTAGAAGCCGGGGAGCTGTTTTTT. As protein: CASSLEAGELFF.

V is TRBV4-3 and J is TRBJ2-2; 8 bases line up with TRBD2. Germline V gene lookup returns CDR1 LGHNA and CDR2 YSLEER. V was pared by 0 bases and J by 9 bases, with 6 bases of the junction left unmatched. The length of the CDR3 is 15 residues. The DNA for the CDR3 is TGCGCCAGCAGCCAAGATTCGGGAGGGCCCCGGGAGCTGTTTTTT. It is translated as CASSQDSGGPRELFF.

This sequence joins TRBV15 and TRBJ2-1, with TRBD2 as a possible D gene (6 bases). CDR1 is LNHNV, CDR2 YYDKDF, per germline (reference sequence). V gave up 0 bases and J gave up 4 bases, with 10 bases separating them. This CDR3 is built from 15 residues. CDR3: CATSREREPYNEQFF. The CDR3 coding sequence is TGTGCCACCAGCAGAGAACGGGAGCCTTACAATGAGCAGTTCTTC.